A selection of T cell receptor beta chains follows, all from one sample in a study of CD8+ T cells in alopecia areata. The table came from immunoSEQ multiplex PCR; TCRdb's copy has only in-frame clones and leaves some out. The data hold about 180,000 clones, with 53% observed a single time. The material sequenced was CD8+ T cells sorted from blood, taken at week 24, from a patient treated with tofacitinib. These receptors all come from a human donor with alopecia areata. Each CDR3 is given with its conserved first and last residue. The D gene is left open where the match is weak. Size values are once, few and many counts, or a class for expanded clones, and some rows have none.

D,V,J,size,CDR3,DNA
NA,TRBV9,TRBJ1-1,NA,CASSVEGTEAFF,TGTGCCAGCAGCGTAGAAGGCACTGAAGCTTTCTTT
NA,TRBV19,TRBJ1-1,few,CASSIGGSEAFF,TGTGCCAGTAGTATAGGCGGATCTGAAGCTTTCTTT
NA,TRBV6-5,TRBJ2-3,few,CASSYYGGTDTQYF,TGTGCCAGCAGTTATTACGGGGGCACAGATACGCAGTATTTT
NA,TRBV29-1,TRBJ1-1,NA,CSVDRRGAMNTEAFF,TGCAGCGTTGATCGGCGGGGGGCAATGAACACTGAAGCTTTCTTT
NA,TRBV5-1,TRBJ1-1,few,CASSTTGTEAFF,TGCGCCAGCAGCACAACAGGCACTGAAGCTTTCTTT
NA,TRBV12-5,TRBJ2-1,NA,CASGSADSYNEQFF,TGTGCTAGTGGTTCCGCGGACAGTTACAATGAGCAGTTCTTC
NA,TRBV30,TRBJ1-1,NA,CAWSEDSGSEAFF,TGTGCCTGGAGTGAGGACAGTGGCTCTGAAGCTTTCTTT
NA,TRBV5-6,TRBJ2-1,NA,CASTIGAYEQFF,TGTGCCAGCACCATTGGAGCGTATGAGCAGTTCTTC
NA,TRBV6-5,TRBJ2-5,NA,CASRKGGGGTETQYF,TGTGCCAGCCGGAAAGGAGGGGGCGGGACGGAGACCCAGTACTTC
NA,TRBV29-1,TRBJ2-5,NA,CSVEGTPGHPKESQYF,TGCAGCGTTGAAGGAACCCCGGGACACCCCAAAGAGTCCCAGTACTTC
NA,TRBV7-9,TRBJ1-5,NA,CASSPDTGGNQPQHF,TGTGCCAGCAGCCCAGACACGGGTGGGAATCAGCCCCAGCATTTT
TRBD1,TRBV19,TRBJ1-5,NA,CASTRNRGDQPQHF,TGTGCCAGTACCCGTAACAGGGGGGATCAGCCCCAGCATTTT
NA,TRBV7-9,TRBJ2-1,few,CASSSSAGGRNEQFF,TGTGCCAGCAGCTCTTCGGCAGGGGGGAGAAATGAGCAGTTCTTC
NA,TRBV30,TRBJ2-6,NA,CAWLSGANVLTF,TGTGCCTGGTTGTCTGGGGCCAACGTCCTGACTTTC
NA,TRBV4-3,TRBJ2-7,few,CASSQTGGDEQYF,TGCGCCAGCAGCCAGACGGGGGGCGACGAGCAGTACTTC
NA,TRBV4-3,TRBJ2-2,NA,CASSQDRYTGELFF,TGCGCCAGCAGCCAAGACAGATACACCGGGGAGCTGTTTTTT
NA,TRBV6-6,TRBJ1-1,NA,CASSYLNRDTEAFF,TGTGCCAGCAGTTACTTAAACAGGGACACTGAAGCTTTCTTT
TRBD1,TRBV30,TRBJ1-2,NA,CASDDRGYGYTF,TGTGCCTCCGACGACAGGGGGTATGGCTACACCTTC
NA,TRBV29-1,TRBJ2-3,NA,CTSDSTDTQYF,TGCACTAGCGACAGCACAGATACGCAGTATTTT
NA,TRBV6-6,TRBJ2-7,NA,CASSYSPSYEQYF,TGTGCCAGCAGTTACTCGCCCTCCTACGAGCAGTACTTC
NA,TRBV2,TRBJ1-2,NA,CASLGQVFYGYTF,TGTGCCAGCTTGGGGCAGGTCTTCTATGGCTACACCTTC
NA,TRBV9,TRBJ1-6,NA,CASSVGSSPLHF,TGTGCCAGCAGCGTAGGGAGTTCACCCCTCCACTTT
NA,TRBV9,TRBJ2-2,NA,CASTPNDGELFF,TGTGCCAGCACCCCTAATGACGGGGAGCTGTTTTTT